The 16 T cell receptor beta chains below come from one sample, sequenced in a study of shared clonotypes between healthy human individuals. Terminally differentiated effector memory CD45RA+ cells were left out of the naive CD8 fraction, which was CD45RO-negative and positively selected for CCR7. Libraries were prepared by immunoSEQ multiplex PCR; TCRdb keeps only in-frame clonotypes and omits some of them. The table records about 820,000 clones, about 92% of them present only once. The sequencing input was naive CD8+ T cells sorted from blood. The receptor set was obtained from a man aged 30 to 39 in good health.

This chain links TRBV19 with TRBJ2-1; unclear D gene. Germline V gene sequence: CDR1 LNHDA, CDR2 SQIVND (reference sequence). The CDR3 loop spans 14 amino acids. Trimming took off 9 bases at V and 5 bases at J, with 17 bases between the two ends. CDR3 amino acids: CASDMGNSNNEQFF. Written as DNA, the CDR3 is TGTGCCAGCGATATGGGGAACAGTAACAATGAGCAGTTCTTC.

This clone was detected once. The V and J genes are TRBV11-2 and TRBJ2-3, with D perhaps matching TRBD1 (6 bases). The CDR3 covers 14 residues. CDR1 and CDR2 (germline): SGHAT, FQNNGV. V lost 1 base and J 4 bases, leaving 9 bases between the germline ends. In nucleotides, the CDR3 is TGTGCCAGCAGCTTAGGGACAGTTCCAGATACGCAGTATTTT. Translation gives CASSLGTVPDTQYF.

The V gene is TRBV5-6, the J gene TRBJ2-7; TRBD1 matches at 10 bases. From germline, CDR1 is SGHDT and CDR2 YYEEEE. CDR3 length: 14 amino acids. J gave up 5 bases and V 5 bases, and 7 bases lay outside the gene matches. The CDR3 loop is CASRYGTGVHEQYF. The CDR3 DNA reads as TGTGCCAGCAGGTACGGGACAGGGGTACACGAGCAGTACTTC.

The J gene is TRBJ2-5, the V gene TRBV2, with 8 bases identical to TRBD2. The CDR3 sequence is 15 residues long. Trimming cost V 6 bases and J 4 bases; bases outside gene matches: 10. Germline CDR1 SNHLY, CDR2 FYNNEI. As DNA, the CDR3 is TGTGCCAGCAGCAAGCTGAGCGGGAGAGGAGAGACCCAGTACTTC. Amino acid sequence: CASSKLSGRGETQYF.

This chain joins TRBV28 and TRBJ2-7; D is unclear. This CDR3 has 12 residues. CDR1 is MDHEN and CDR2 is SYDVKM in the germline V gene. V was pared by 8 bases and J by 3 bases, with 11 bases between. For the CDR3, the DNA is TGTGCCAGCTCGACTGTACTCTACGAGCAGTACTTC. It encodes CASSTVLYEQYF.

The chain has TRBV27 and TRBJ2-1; D is ambiguous. The CDR3 totals 11 residues. The V gene's germline CDR1 is MNHEY and CDR2 SMNVEV (reference sequence). The V and J ends lost 6 bases and 10 bases respectively, with 10 bases between them. CDR3: CASSVGGEQFF. The CDR3 nucleotides read TGTGCCAGCAGCGTGGGTGGAGAGCAGTTCTTC.

This chain connects TRBV27 to TRBJ2-1, with D possibly TRBD2 on 5 matching bases. Germline V gene sequence: CDR1 MNHEY, CDR2 SMNVEV (reference sequence). Trimming left V 5 bases short and J 5 bases short, with 13 bases between. The CDR3 totals 14 residues. The CDR3 region has the DNA TGTGCCAGCAGTACCCCCCAGCGGAACAATGAGCAGTTCTTC. This translates into CASSTPQRNNEQFF.

The V and J genes are TRBV11-2 and TRBJ2-1; D is possibly TRBD2 (6 bases). Germline V CDR1 and CDR2: SGHAT, FQNNGV. CDR3 length: 14 residues. V gave up 6 bases and J gave up 8 bases, with 17 bases separating them. Written as DNA, the CDR3 is TGTGCCAGCAGTCTAGGGAGGTGGTTCGATGAGCAGTTCTTC. Its protein product is CASSLGRWFDEQFF. The entire variable domain, with the rest obtained from reference TRBV11-2 and TRBJ2-1, is as follows: EAGVAQSPRYKIIEKRQSVAFWCNPISGHATLYWYQQILGQGPKLLIQFQNNGVVDDSQLPKDRFSAERLKGVDSTLKIQPAKLEDSAVYLCASSLGRWFDEQFFGPGTRLTVL.

The chain uses TRBV10-2 and TRBJ2-7; 7 nucleotides line up with TRBD2. The CDR3 consists of 15 residues. Unmatched junction bases numbered 9, after V lost 4 bases and J lost 3 bases. Per germline, CDR1 WSHSY and CDR2 SAAADI. The CDR3 DNA follows: TGCGCCAGCAGTGGAGGGAGGGTAGGTATCTACGAGCAGTACTTC. Protein: CASSGGRVGIYEQYF.

The V gene is TRBV15, the J gene TRBJ2-1; the D gene is possibly TRBD2 (5 bases). Germline assignment: CDR1 LNHNV and CDR2 YYDKDF (reference sequence). V was pared by 1 base and J by 0 bases, with 10 bases between. This CDR3 region has 16 residues. The CDR3 DNA follows: TGTGCCACCAGCAGAGGGAAAGGGAGCTCCTACAATGAGCAGTTCTTC. The encoded protein is CATSRGKGSSYNEQFF. Drawing the rest from reference TRBV15 and TRBJ2-1, the complete variable domain is DAMVIQNPRYQVTQFGKPVTLSCSQTLNHNVMYWYQQKSSQAPKLLFHYYDKDFNNEADTPDNFQSRRPNTSFCFLDIRSPGLGDTAMYLCATSRGKGSSYNEQFFGPGTRLTVL.

This chain connects TRBV2 to TRBJ2-1; no clear D gene. Deletions cut 5 bases from V and 9 bases from J, with 8 bases between. Germline-derived CDR1 and CDR2 are SNHLY and FYNNEI. This CDR3 has 11 amino acids. The CDR3 DNA follows: TGTGCCAGCAGTCAAACAACTGAGCAGTTCTTC. This codes for CASSQTTEQFF.

J is TRBJ1-5 and V is TRBV12-5; 9 nucleotides agree with TRBD1. The CDR3 is 20 amino acids. V shed 7 bases and J 0 bases; nucleotides not matched to a gene: 19. Germline CDR1 reads LGHNT; CDR2 reads FRNRAP. CDR3 sequence reads: CASAGDPGTGSLYSNQPQHF. CDR3 nucleotide sequence: TGTGCTAGTGCCGGAGACCCCGGGACAGGGTCCTTATATAGCAATCAGCCCCAGCATTTT.

The chain is built from TRBV9 and TRBJ2-1; possibly TRBD1 or TRBD2 for D (5 bases each). The CDR3 length is 13 residues. V lost 4 bases, J lost 10 bases, and 15 bases lay in between. CDR1 and CDR2 from the germline V gene are SGDLS and YYNGEE. This CDR3 reads CASSPNRDPEQFF. The CDR3 DNA is TGTGCCAGCAGCCCCAACCGGGACCCCGAGCAGTTCTTC.

The chain combines TRBV4-1 with TRBJ2-7; no clear D. The length of the CDR3 is 14 residues. CDR1 is MGHRA and CDR2 is YSYEKL in the germline V gene. Trimming took off 2 bases at V and 3 bases at J, with 11 bases between the two ends. CDR3 amino acids: CASSQLLGNYEQYF. CDR3 sequence (DNA): TGCGCCAGCAGCCAACTACTTGGAAACTACGAGCAGTACTTC.

For the CDR3, the DNA is TGCGCCAGCAGCCAAGACCTGAACCCCTACGAGCAGTACTTC. Protein: CASSQDLNPYEQYF. The chain employs TRBV4-3 and TRBJ2-7; D is uncertain. With 0 bases removed from V and 2 bases from J, the gap between germline ends came to 8 bases. This CDR3 spans 14 amino acids. In germline, CDR1 is LGHNA, CDR2 YSLEER.

In its sample, this clone was seen many times. This same CDR3 is encoded by further DNA sequences in the sample. The V call is TRBV29-1, the J call TRBJ2-2; D is ambiguous. The V end lost 1 base, the J end lost 6 bases, and 3 bases lay between the germline ends. The CDR3 has 11 amino acids. Per the germline V gene, CDR1 is SQVTM and CDR2 is ANQGSEA. This CDR3 is CSVEAAGELFF. In nucleotides, the CDR3 is TGCAGCGTTGAAGCCGCCGGGGAGCTGTTTTTT.